Listed here is a single T cell receptor beta chain. Use of 60 Vbeta and 13 Jbeta primers characterized the PCR. Using immunoSEQ multiplex PCR, the repertoire was profiled, and TCRdb retains in-frame clones only, with some absent. Among 110,000 or so clones listed, approximately 80% were seen once. This record comes from a study of cytomegalovirus exposure and HLA in healthy donors. The sequencing input was PBMCs. The sequence came from a man between 18 and 35 years old in good health and CMV-seropositive.

The CDR3, as DNA: TGCAGCGCCATTCAAGGCGGGAATGAAAAACTGTTTTTT. Protein: CSAIQGGNEKLFF. The chain carries TRBV29-1 and TRBJ1-4; D call uncertain. The CDR3 totals 13 residues. The germline gives CDR1 SQVTM, CDR2 ANQGSEA. Trimming pared 7 bases from V and 5 bases from J, leaving 14 bases between. Full variable domain (remainder filled in from reference TRBV29-1 and TRBJ1-4): SAVISQKPSRDICQRGTSLTIQCQVDSQVTMMFWYRQQPGQSLTLIATANQGSEATYESGFVIDKFPISRPNLTFSTLTVSNMSPEDSSIYLCSAIQGGNEKLFFGSGTQLSVL.